This paragraph covers one TCR beta chain sequence. These data belong to a study of T cell responses to AZD1222 COVID-19 vaccine. The method was immunoSEQ multiplex PCR; TCRdb's version includes in-frame clones alone and lacks a portion of them. The sample includes roughly 150,000 clones, roughly 85% of them seen just once. The CDR3 consists of 16 residues. V trimming: 4 bases; J trimming: 5 bases; junction bases outside the gene matches: 12. Germline lookup yields CDR1 MNHEY and CDR2 SMNVEV (reference sequence). The sample was peripheral blood, taken on day 0 of AZD1222 vaccination. The chain combines TRBV27 with TRBJ1-2; TRBD1 matches at 8 bases. This TCR was sampled from an adult in good health. CDR3 amino acids: CASSSPDAGGWYGYTF. CDR3 DNA: TGTGCCAGCAGTTCCCCCGACGCAGGGGGCTGGTATGGCTACACCTTC.